A single sample is the source of the 24 T cell receptor beta chains below, sequenced in a study of T cell responses to AZD1222 COVID-19 vaccine. Libraries were prepared by immunoSEQ multiplex PCR; TCRdb keeps only in-frame clonotypes and omits some of them. Among about 110,000 clones, roughly 87% were seen once, and the ten largest hold around 10%. The sample in question was peripheral blood, obtained on day 0 of AZD1222 vaccination. The receptors come from an adult in good health.

CDR3 sequence reads: CASSGLRDLDGYTF. CDR3 DNA sequence: TGCGCCAGCAGTGGTCTACGGGATCTCGATGGCTACACCTTC. This chain joins TRBV5-1 and TRBJ1-2; D ambiguous. V shed 5 bases and J shed 6 bases, with 17 bases lying between them. The CDR3 sequence is 14 residues long. The germline gives CDR1 SGHRS, CDR2 YFSETQ.

This chain uses TRBV2 with TRBJ2-7; no clear D. The CDR3 runs to 12 residues. Trimming shortened V by 4 bases and J by 4 bases, and 8 bases separated the two germline ends. Germline assignment: CDR1 SNHLY and CDR2 FYNNEI. The CDR3 DNA sequence: TGTGCCAGCAGTGCAGACACTTACGAGCAGTACTTC. Translation: CASSADTYEQYF.

Regarding this clone: Different DNA sequences within this sample yield the same CDR3. The rearrangement uses TRBV12-3 or TRBV12-4 and TRBJ2-7; D might be TRBD1 (5 bases). The CDR3 totals 12 residues. Trimming cost V 6 bases and J 3 bases, with 9 bases left between them. CDR3 sequence reads: CASSPDSYEQYF. DNA for the CDR3: TGTGCCAGCAGCCCTGACAGCTACGAGCAGTACTTC.

The table lists this clone with a few counts. J is TRBJ2-5 and V is TRBV7-2, with D uncertain. The CDR3 runs 13 residues. Germline lookup yields CDR1 SGHTA and CDR2 FQGNSA. Trimming left V 1 base short and J 6 bases short, with 9 bases between. The DNA for the CDR3 is TGTGCCAGCAGCTTAGAGGCCGAGAAGACCCAGTACTTC. This sequence encodes CASSLEAEKTQYF.

This clone appeared a few times. The chain combines TRBV27 with TRBJ1-1; D may be TRBD1 (5 bases). Looked up from germline, CDR1 is MNHEY and CDR2 is SMNVEV (reference sequence). This CDR3 contains 16 residues. V dropped 2 bases and J dropped 5 bases, with 18 bases sitting between them. The DNA of the CDR3 is TGTGCCAGCAGTTTAGCCTACGGGGGGGTCGAAACTGAAGCTTTCTTT. This encodes CASSLAYGGVETEAFF.

V usage is TRBV6-5 and J usage is TRBJ2-7; TRBD2 aligns across 7 bases. This CDR3 spans 14 amino acids. The V segment lost 0 bases and the J segment 4 bases; nucleotides outside the gene matches: 3. Germline lookup yields CDR1 MNHEY and CDR2 SVGAGI. CDR3 DNA sequence: TGTGCCAGCAGTTACTCGCGGGAGACGTACGAGCAGTACTTC. Translation gives CASSYSRETYEQYF.

This clone was detected once. The rearrangement uses TRBV7-3 and TRBJ2-2; D gene ambiguous. From germline, CDR1 is SGHTA and CDR2 FQGTGA. V lost 2 bases to trimming and J lost 4 bases, with 8 bases between them. The length of the CDR3 is 14 residues. CDR3 loop: CASSLGTSTGELFF. CDR3 DNA: TGTGCCAGCAGCTTAGGTACAAGCACCGGGGAGCTGTTTTTT. Combining the CDR3 with reference TRBV7-3 and TRBJ2-2 gives the whole variable domain GAGVSQTPSNKVTEKGKYVELRCDPISGHTALYWYRQSLGQGPEFLIYFQGTGAADDSGLPNDRFFAVRPEGSVSTLKIQRTERGDSAVYLCASSLGTSTGELFFGEGSRLTVL.

CDR3: CASSQEGGEQFF. CDR3 coding DNA: TGTGCCAGCAGTCAAGAGGGTGGTGAGCAGTTCTTC. This chain joins TRBV7-8 and TRBJ2-1; possible D gene TRBD2, 5 bases. Germline CDR1 reads SGHVS; CDR2 reads FQNEAQ. V dropped 6 bases and J dropped 9 bases, with 12 bases sitting between them. CDR3 length: 12 amino acids.

The chain couples TRBV28 to TRBJ2-5; 8 bases map to TRBD2. This CDR3 is 15 amino acids long. Germline CDR1 MDHEN, CDR2 SYDVKM. The junction had 4 bases not matched to a gene; V was cut back by 1 base and J by 3 bases. The CDR3: CASSLLVSGEETQYF. DNA of the CDR3: TGTGCCAGCAGTTTATTAGTTAGCGGGGAAGAGACCCAGTACTTC.

V gene TRBV27 combines with J gene TRBJ2-2; maybe TRBD2 (6 bases). Germline V gene lookup returns CDR1 MNHEY and CDR2 SMNVEV (reference sequence). The V gene lost 6 bases and the J gene lost 7 bases, with 18 bases spanning the gap. The CDR3 totals 15 residues. DNA for the CDR3: TGTGCCAGCAGGCTCCAAGGGCGGCGGGACGGGGAGCTGTTTTTT. Protein product: CASRLQGRRDGELFF.

The chain joins TRBV6-6 to TRBJ1-5; 9 nucleotides match TRBD1. Losses at the gene ends were 6 bases for V and 0 bases for J; bases not matched to a gene: 3. This CDR3 has 15 amino acids. Germline assignment: CDR1 MNHNY and CDR2 SVGAGI (reference sequence). The CDR3 DNA sequence: TGTGCCAGCAGAGACAGGGGGTATAGCAATCAGCCCCAGCATTTT. Protein: CASRDRGYSNQPQHF.

This clone was detected a few times. The chain joins TRBV11-3 to TRBJ1-1, with a possible D match to TRBD1 (5 bases). This CDR3 spans 14 amino acids. Trimming took 7 bases from V and 1 from J, leaving 13 bases between them. Germline lookup yields CDR1 SGHNT and CDR2 YENEEA. CDR3 region: CASNAGQANTEAFF. For the CDR3, the DNA is TGTGCCAGCAATGCGGGGCAGGCGAACACTGAAGCTTTCTTT.

The chain is built from TRBV7-8 and TRBJ1-5; D is unclear. Germline CDR1 and CDR2: SGHVS and FQNEAQ. This CDR3 spans 16 amino acids. The germline V and J ends were trimmed by 3 bases and 2 bases, with 14 bases remaining between them. CDR3 in amino acids: CASSFGRVLGNQPQHF. In nucleotides, the CDR3 is TGTGCCAGCAGCTTTGGTAGGGTGTTAGGCAATCAGCCCCAGCATTTT.

The chain has TRBV7-8 and TRBJ2-7; D not resolved. This CDR3 region has 14 residues. CDR1 SGHVS and CDR2 FQNEAQ come from the germline V gene. V lost 1 base to trimming and J lost 1 base, with 8 bases between them. CDR3 sequence (DNA): TGTGCCAGCAGCTTAGGCGAAGGGTCCTACGAGCAGTACTTC. Encoded protein: CASSLGEGSYEQYF.

The rearrangement joins TRBV4-1 to TRBJ1-5; no reliable D call. The CDR3 covers 19 residues. V lost 2 bases and J 6 bases, leaving 26 bases between the germline ends. CDR1 and CDR2 from the germline V gene are MGHRA and YSYEKL. The chain's CDR3 is CASSQTQPLYGGIGQPQHF. Here the CDR3 DNA reads TGCGCCAGCAGCCAAACACAACCCCTTTATGGTGGGATTGGTCAGCCCCAGCATTTT.

The rearrangement links TRBV18 to TRBJ1-1; weak D call: TRBD1 (5 bases). V was pared by 6 bases and J by 1 base, with 9 bases between. CDR3 size: 13 residues. CDR1 KGHSH and CDR2 LQKENI come from the germline V gene. CDR3 nucleotide sequence: TGTGCCAGCTCGGATGGACAGAACACTGAAGCTTTCTTT. Amino acids: CASSDGQNTEAFF.

The chain joins TRBV5-4 to TRBJ2-1, with a weak D call TRBD2 (7 bases). The V end lost 4 bases, the J end lost 2 bases, and 19 bases lay between the germline ends. This CDR3 is built from 17 residues. The V gene's germline CDR1 is SGHNT and CDR2 YYREEE (reference sequence). CDR3 loop: CASSRGEQGGPYNEQFF. The DNA for the CDR3 is TGTGCCAGCAGCCGGGGGGAACAGGGAGGCCCCTACAATGAGCAGTTCTTC. Based on the CDR3 plus reference TRBV5-4 and TRBJ2-1, the full variable domain is ETGVTQSPTHLIKTRGQQVTLRCSSQSGHNTVSWYQQALGQGPQFIFQYYREEENGRGNFPPRFSGLQFPNYSSELNVNALELDDSALYLCASSRGEQGGPYNEQFFGPGTRLTVL.

V gene TRBV7-2 combines with J gene TRBJ1-1; D might be TRBD1 (5 bases). CDR3 length: 17 residues. Trimming took 4 bases from V and 1 from J, leaving 19 bases between them. Germline-derived CDR1 and CDR2 are SGHTA and FQGNSA. CDR3 amino acids: CASSSTPLDRRNTEAFF. CDR3 sequence (DNA): TGTGCCAGCAGCTCCACGCCCCTCGACAGACGGAACACTGAAGCTTTCTTT.

V and J are TRBV7-8 and TRBJ2-5; D remains unclear. Germline-derived CDR1 and CDR2 are SGHVS and FQNEAQ. Trimming cost V 5 bases and J 1 base, with 2 bases left between them. CDR3 size: 11 residues. The CDR3 bases are TGTGCCAGCAGCCCCCAAGAGACCCAGTACTTC. Amino acid sequence: CASSPQETQYF.

This sequence joins TRBV7-2 and TRBJ1-1; D not certain. Trimming took off 1 base at V and 4 bases at J, with 19 bases between the two ends. Per germline, CDR1 SGHTA and CDR2 FQGNSA. This CDR3 has 17 amino acids. In DNA, the CDR3 is TGTGCCAGCAGCTTAGTGAATCCCCCGGGGAAGAGCACTGAAGCTTTCTTT. Amino acids: CASSLVNPPGKSTEAFF.

The chain joins TRBV18 to TRBJ2-3, with D perhaps matching TRBD2 (7 bases). The CDR3 is 13 amino acids. Per the germline V gene, CDR1 is KGHSH and CDR2 is LQKENI. The V end lost 10 bases, the J end lost 4 bases, and 15 bases lay between the germline ends. CDR3 residues: CATNSGGADTQYF. Written as DNA, the CDR3 is TGTGCCACCAATTCGGGGGGCGCAGATACGCAGTATTTT.

V is TRBV18 and J is TRBJ2-7, with D perhaps TRBD2 (6 bases). The CDR3 extends over 12 amino acids. V lost 3 bases, J lost 3 bases, and 6 bases lay in between. Germline-derived CDR1 and CDR2 are KGHSH and LQKENI. The CDR3 is CASSPEGYEQYF. DNA for the CDR3: TGTGCCAGCTCACCGGAGGGCTACGAGCAGTACTTC.

Only a few counts were recorded for this clone. The gene calls are TRBV6-6 and TRBJ2-7; D assignment may be TRBD1 or TRBD2 (5 bases each). Trimming shortened V by 5 bases and J by 4 bases, and 21 bases separated the two germline ends. The CDR3 extends over 16 amino acids. Germline loops: CDR1 MNHNY, CDR2 SVGAGI (reference sequence). CDR3 bases: TGTGCCAGCAGTGCCGGGGTAGGGGCGTTCGTTTACGAGCAGTACTTC. Amino acid sequence: CASSAGVGAFVYEQYF.

The chain links TRBV11-3 to TRBJ2-2; TRBD2 aligns across 9 bases. The germline gives CDR1 SGHNT, CDR2 YENEEA. The CDR3 consists of 17 residues. Trimming took 1 base from V and 1 from J; bases not matched to a gene: 4. CDR3 in DNA: TGTGCCAGCAGCTTAGTGGTAGCGGGGGTGAACACCGGGGAGCTGTTTTTT. Its protein is CASSLVVAGVNTGELFF.